This TCR beta chain was sequenced in a study of cytomegalovirus exposure and HLA in healthy donors. Findings of the study overall: Solely CMV serostatus was available to characterize immune exposure. Per a prior analysis, the majority of TCR beta V segments were productive roughly 90% or roughly 30% of the time.

Amplification used 60 Vbeta primers and 13 Jbeta primers. Using immunoSEQ multiplex PCR, the repertoire was profiled, and TCRdb retains in-frame clones only, with some absent. This sample's table has some 160,000 clones. As concerns this clone: Its antigen is unknown.

Germline CDR1 MNHEY, CDR2 SMNVEV (reference sequence). Germline trimming cut 4 bases from V and 3 bases from J; bases unmatched to any gene: 5. The CDR3 contains 14 residues. V usage is TRBV27 and J usage is TRBJ2-7; 8 bases are a match to TRBD2. The source material was PBMCs. The sequence came from a man between 25 and 39 years old in good health and CMV-seronegative. CDR3 residues: CASSSGGTYYEQYF. CDR3 DNA: TGTGCCAGCAGTTCGGGGGGGACCTACTACGAGCAGTACTTC.